Sequencing of this T cell receptor (beta chain) was carried out in a study of radiotherapy plus CTLA-4 blockade in lung cancer. Study details: An objective response was seen in 18% of patients, and disease control in 25% to 40%.

Germline V CDR1 and CDR2: MGHRA, YSYEKL. The V gene lost 2 bases and the J gene lost 0 bases, with 11 bases spanning the gap. The CDR3 sequence is 15 residues long. Sequencing used immunoSEQ multiplex PCR; TCRdb keeps in-frame clones, though not all of them. The sample has about 46,000 clones; 60% to 80% are singletons. The TCR sequence derives from a human donor with non-small cell lung cancer whose response to radiotherapy plus ipilimumab could not be evaluated. The V call is TRBV4-1, the J call TRBJ2-7, with D maybe TRBD1 (6 bases). Source: peripheral blood, taken from a patient treated with radiotherapy plus ipilimumab. In DNA, the CDR3 is TGCGCCAGCAGCCAATCCTCGACAGGCTCCTACGAGCAGTACTTC. Translating gives CASSQSSTGSYEQYF.